The rows below give T cell receptor beta chains drawn from one sample of a study of early T cells in non-severe SARS-CoV-2 infection. TCRdb called the 5' RACE reads again in MiXCR, with one record for every CDR3 protein. The profile shows 85,000 to 100,000 distinct CDR3 sequences, 16% of them singletons. The starting material was whole blood, obtained at baseline. Receptors were obtained from an adult who was a healthcare worker with PCR-confirmed SARS-CoV-2 infection or an uninfected control (not recorded which). Each CDR3 is given without its conserved first and last residue. The order of the fields is J gene, V gene, CDR3 length, CDR3 protein.

>TRBJ1-2|TRBV10-2|11
ASSDASVYGYT
>TRBJ1-1|TRBV7-9|13
ASQQGQGMNTEAF
>TRBJ1-1|TRBV10-3|12
AISESGRNTEAF
>TRBJ1-6|TRBV5-4|10
ASSREDSPLH
>TRBJ2-3|TRBV5-4|13
ASRVSGRARDTQY
>TRBJ2-1|TRBV2|11
ASGATSYNEQF
>TRBJ2-7|TRBV28|12
ASSRPGLAIEQY
>TRBJ2-1|TRBV28|13
ASSLSGTSRDEQF
>TRBJ2-2|TRBV11-2|15
ASSPLDLSRNTGELF
>TRBJ2-3|TRBV5-1|12
ASSLGQGPDTQY
>TRBJ1-5|TRBV27|13
ASSLRGQGRQPQH
>TRBJ2-1|TRBV4-1|14
ASSRGLAERLNEQF
>TRBJ2-1|TRBV28|12
ASITPGSYNEQF
>TRBJ2-5|TRBV7-9|14
ASSPEILAGVETQY
>TRBJ2-3|TRBV10-3|13
AIAPGQGKADTQY
>TRBJ1-5|TRBV20-1|11
SASRPLMQPQH
>TRBJ2-2|TRBV7-2|10
ASSLVSGELF
>TRBJ1-1|TRBV12-5|19
ASGPTLKLTRDRELNTEAF
>TRBJ1-2|TRBV25-1|13
ASSDFTGRPYGYT
>TRBJ2-5|TRBV6-5|9
ASSYSGTQY
>TRBJ2-1|TRBV29-1|12
SVLDTGLNNEQF
>TRBJ2-1|TRBV9|10
ASSVEGNEQF
>TRBJ2-1|TRBV11-2|11
ASSPEASGRLF
>TRBJ2-1|TRBV5-1|12
ASSPSGGRPGQF
>TRBJ1-5|TRBV24-1|14
ATSDSTARGRQPQH
>TRBJ1-1|TRBV28|8
ASSLVEAF
>TRBJ1-4|TRBV4-1|11
ASTLATNEKLF
>TRBJ1-5|TRBV29-1|8
SVGDQPQH
>TRBJ2-1|TRBV6-5|10
ASTNSPAEQF
>TRBJ1-1|TRBV28|10
ASSLRGTEAF
>TRBJ1-1|TRBV7-2|12
ASSSLGMNTEAF
>TRBJ2-1|TRBV20-1|15
SASSGTSGRARNEQF
>TRBJ1-1|TRBV7-9|11
ASSPRGPAEAF
>TRBJ2-3|TRBV20-1|13
SASQGGDRRDTQY
>TRBJ2-5|TRBV27|14
ASSLSWGEKSGTQY
>TRBJ2-4|TRBV7-9|12
ASSLEEAKNIQY
>TRBJ2-2|TRBV5-1|10
PGSPAGGELF
>TRBJ2-4|TRBV11-2|16
ASSLGLLGGRGQNIQY
>TRBJ2-7|TRBV7-9|12
ASRRTGLLYEQY
>TRBJ1-6|TRBV3-1|12
ASNLRDAASPLH
>TRBJ1-1|TRBV29-1|8
SVEDSKAF
>TRBJ2-7|TRBV18|11
ASSPGTKNEQY
>TRBJ2-7|TRBV12-3/TRBV12-4|14
ASSLGTVPMSYEQY
>TRBJ2-7|TRBV28|14
ASSPRLNLLPYEQY
>TRBJ1-1|TRBV11-2|11
ASSLTANTEAF
>TRBJ2-1|TRBV5-1|12
ASSLGLAGNEQF
>TRBJ2-1|TRBV24-1|10
ATSDSGNEQF
>TRBJ2-3|TRBV7-9|8
ASKRDTQY
>TRBJ1-1|TRBV7-9|10
ASSPTGAEAF
>TRBJ1-2|TRBV5-1|16
ASSRIQGGSMTNYGYT
>TRBJ1-2|TRBV10-3|13
AISESRDSNYGYT
>TRBJ2-3|TRBV5-1|9
ASSTRDTQY
>TRBJ2-3|TRBV28|12
ASKVSGRADTQY
>TRBJ1-4|TRBV20-1|12
SARSGTGNEKLF
>TRBJ2-1|TRBV28|13
ASSRTGVGRNEQF